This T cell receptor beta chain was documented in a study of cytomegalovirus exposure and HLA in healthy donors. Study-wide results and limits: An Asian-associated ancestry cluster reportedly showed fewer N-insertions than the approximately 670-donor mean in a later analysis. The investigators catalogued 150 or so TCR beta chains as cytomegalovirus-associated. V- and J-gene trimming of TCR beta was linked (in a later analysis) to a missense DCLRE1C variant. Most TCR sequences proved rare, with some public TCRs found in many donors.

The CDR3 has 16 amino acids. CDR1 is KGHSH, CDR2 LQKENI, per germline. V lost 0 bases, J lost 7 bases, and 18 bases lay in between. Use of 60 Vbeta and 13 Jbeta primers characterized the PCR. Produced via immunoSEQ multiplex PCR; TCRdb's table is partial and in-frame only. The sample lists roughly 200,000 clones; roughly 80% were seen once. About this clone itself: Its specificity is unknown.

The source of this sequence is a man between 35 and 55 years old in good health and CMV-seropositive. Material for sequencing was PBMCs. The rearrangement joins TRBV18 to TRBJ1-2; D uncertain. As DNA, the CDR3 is TGTGCCAGCTCACCACCGTACGTTAGACTCGGTGTTGGCTACACCTTC. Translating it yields CASSPPYVRLGVGYTF.